These 22 T cell receptor beta chains were sequenced from one sample in a study of T cell repertoires in aging, cancer and after chemotherapy. Multiplex touch-down PCR with TRB-A/B primers amplified rearranged V-D-J TRB sequences. MiXCR, applied by TCRdb to the multiplex PCR reads, yields one record per CDR3 protein. The sample carries roughly 12,000 distinct CDR3 sequences, 35% recorded once. The template was genomic DNA from peripheral blood, not RNA. The sample comprised blood. These receptors all stem from a human donor in good health. The donor label of this sample is uncertain.

This clonotype was counted a few times. The V and J genes are TRBV19 and TRBJ2-1; TRBD2 matches 12 bases. The CDR3 has 17 amino acids. CDR1 and CDR2 from the germline V gene are LNHDA and SQIVND (reference sequence). The J segment lost 8 bases and the V segment lost 4 bases, leaving 12 bases of the junction unmatched. CDR3 in amino acids: CASSTPPSGRAWYEQFF. The CDR3, as DNA: TGTGCCAGTAGTACGCCGCCTAGCGGGAGGGCCTGGTATGAGCAGTTCTTC. The full variable domain, its missing parts supplied by reference TRBV19 and TRBJ2-1, is DGGITQSPKYLFRKEGQNVTLSCEQNLNHDAMYWYRQDPGQGLRLIYYSQIVNDFQKGDIAEGYSVSREKKESFPLTVTSAQKNPTAFYLCASSTPPSGRAWYEQFFGPGTRLTVL.

The chain uses TRBV30 and TRBJ2-6, with D unclear. The CDR3 consists of 14 residues. Per the germline V gene, CDR1 is GTSNPN and CDR2 is SVGIG (reference sequence). V was clipped by 2 bases and J by 4 bases, with 9 bases between them. CDR3 sequence: CAWSNGLGANVLTF. Written as DNA, the CDR3 is TGTGCCTGGAGTAACGGCCTGGGGGCCAACGTCCTGACTTTC.

J is TRBJ1-1 and V is TRBV5-5; D ambiguous. Germline values: CDR1 SGHKS, CDR2 YYEKEE (reference sequence). The V gene lost 1 base and the J gene lost 4 bases, with 11 bases spanning the gap. This CDR3 comprises 14 residues. CDR3: CASSLLEVGTEAFF. Here the CDR3 DNA reads TGTGCCAGCAGCTTGCTTGAGGTGGGCACTGAAGCTTTCTTT.

This chain connects TRBV6-1 to TRBJ2-4; tentatively, D is TRBD2 (6 bases). V lost 1 base and J 6 bases, leaving 7 bases between the germline ends. This CDR3 is 13 amino acids long. CDR1 is MNHNS, CDR2 SASEGT, per germline. The CDR3 DNA reads TGTGCCAGCAGTGAAGGGGACTCAAACATTCAGTACTTC. Encoded protein: CASSEGDSNIQYF.

The gene calls are TRBV19 and TRBJ1-1; no clear D gene. The CDR3 is made up of 14 amino acids. Looked up from germline, CDR1 is LNHDA and CDR2 is SQIVND (reference sequence). Trimming removed 6 bases from V and 1 base from J, with 12 bases in between. The CDR3 here is CASRSYPQNTEAFF. The CDR3 DNA reads as TGTGCCAGTAGATCCTATCCCCAGAACACTGAAGCTTTCTTT.

This clonotype ranks as medium-sized. The rearrangement links TRBV6-1 to TRBJ1-2; 7 nucleotides line up with TRBD1. CDR3 length equals 14 residues. V lost 0 bases to trimming and J lost 4 bases; unmatched junction nucleotides: 2. From germline, CDR1 is MNHNS and CDR2 SASEGT. CDR3 bases: TGTGCCAGCAGTGAAGCCTCAGGGGGCTATGGCTACACCTTC. It translates to CASSEASGGYGYTF.

Note on this clonotype: The germline gene is not matched at one end of the junction; a read error may be the cause. The rearrangement joins TRBV5-6 to TRBJ1-6; D gene unclear. This CDR3 has 12 residues. Germline CDR1 is SGHDT and CDR2 is YYEEEE. The CDR3 region is CASSLTDGSLHF. CDR3 nucleotide sequence: TGCGCCAGCAGCTTAACAGACGGGTCCCTCCACTTT.

V and J are TRBV7-9 and TRBJ2-5, with TRBD1 matching over 9 bases. Trimming took 5 bases from V and 5 from J; bases not matched to a gene: 6. The CDR3 spans 14 residues. Germline V gene sequence: CDR1 SEHNR, CDR2 FQNEAQ (reference sequence). Written as DNA, the CDR3 is TGTGCCAGCAGCCGCGGGACAGGGTCCGAGACCCAGTACTTC. Translating gives CASSRGTGSETQYF.

This chain uses TRBV20-1 with TRBJ2-7, with D perhaps TRBD2 (5 bases). The V gene's germline CDR1 is DFQATT and CDR2 SNEGSKA (reference sequence). The CDR3 runs 13 residues. Trimming took 3 bases from V and 3 from J, leaving 12 bases between them. The CDR3 sequence: CSASGKADYEQYF. CDR3 DNA: TGCAGTGCTAGCGGGAAAGCGGACTACGAGCAGTACTTC.

This clonotype was observed a few times. The rearrangement uses TRBV6-5 and TRBJ2-5; D not resolved. Germline V gene sequence: CDR1 MNHEY, CDR2 SVGAGI. V was pared by 6 bases and J by 4 bases, with 15 bases between. This CDR3 region has 14 residues. The CDR3 spells CASSYFQGRETQYF. The CDR3 DNA follows: TGTGCCAGCAGCTATTTCCAAGGGCGAGAGACCCAGTACTTC.

This clonotype is medium-sized by share. The rearrangement joins TRBV11-1 to TRBJ2-5, with a tentative D call TRBD1 (6 bases). There are 16 residues in the CDR3. Trimming cost V 6 bases and J 4 bases, with 21 bases left between them. The V gene's germline CDR1 is SGHAT and CDR2 FQDESV (reference sequence). In DNA form, the CDR3 reads TGTGCCAGCAGTTCTCGGTCAGGGGCCCGGCGAGAGACCCAGTACTTC. Translation gives CASSSRSGARRETQYF.

This clonotype is categorized as medium-sized. V gene TRBV5-1 combines with J gene TRBJ2-1; D perhaps matches TRBD1 (5 bases). The V gene's germline CDR1 is SGHRS and CDR2 YFSETQ. The ends were cut back, 4 bases at V and 4 bases at J, with 12 bases in the middle. This CDR3 contains 14 residues. The CDR3 region has the DNA TGCGCCAGCAGCGTGAGTGGGGCTTACAATGAGCAGTTCTTC. Encoded protein: CASSVSGAYNEQFF.

This clonotype is medium-sized (0.01 to 0.1%) within its sample. The V and J genes are TRBV6-5 and TRBJ2-3; D not certain. The germline V and J ends were trimmed by 4 bases and 6 bases, with 5 bases remaining between them. CDR1 and CDR2 from the germline V gene are MNHEY and SVGAGI. The CDR3 has 11 amino acids. The CDR3, as DNA: TGTGCCAGCAGTTGGTATGATACGCAGTATTTT. This codes for CASSWYDTQYF.

This chain uses TRBV20-1 with TRBJ2-1; 11 bases are a match to TRBD2. Trimming took 3 bases from V and 6 from J; bases not matched to a gene: 4. Germline V gives CDR1 DFQATT, CDR2 SNEGSKA (reference sequence). This CDR3 is built from 14 residues. The CDR3 DNA sequence: TGCAGTGCTAGTGTTAGCGGGAGGGCCAATGAGCAGTTCTTC. As protein: CSASVSGRANEQFF.

This rearrangement joins TRBV24-1 to TRBJ2-1, with D perhaps given as TRBD1 or TRBD2 (5 bases each). V was trimmed by 0 bases and J by 13 bases, leaving 9 bases between them. The CDR3 is 12 amino acids. In germline, CDR1 is KGHDR, CDR2 SFDVKD. The CDR3 DNA follows: TGTGCCACCAGTGATTTGTTCGGGGCCCAGTTCTTC. Protein product: CATSDLFGAQFF.

The genes are TRBV18 and TRBJ1-6; weak D call: TRBD1 (6 bases). The CDR3 is made up of 17 amino acids. Germline values: CDR1 KGHSH, CDR2 LQKENI. Trimming removed 3 bases from V and 0 bases from J, with 12 bases in between. The CDR3: CASSPTGPSSYNSPLHF. CDR3 bases: TGTGCCAGCTCACCGACAGGACCGAGCTCCTATAATTCACCCCTCCACTTT.

This rearrangement joins TRBV5-4 to TRBJ2-7; no clear D gene. The CDR3 length is 15 residues. The V end lost 4 bases, the J end lost 2 bases, and 16 bases lay between the germline ends. Germline CDR1 SGHNT, CDR2 YYREEE (reference sequence). CDR3 residues: CASSEREGYPYEQYF. CDR3 sequence (DNA): TGTGCCAGCAGCGAGAGAGAAGGGTATCCCTACGAGCAGTACTTC.

This clonotype was picked up one time. CDR3 nucleotide sequence: TGTGCCACCAGCAGAGTACAGGGGGCGACTGATGAAAAACTGTTTTTT. Amino acid sequence: CATSRVQGATDEKLFF. The chain carries TRBV15 and TRBJ1-4; 9 bases agree with TRBD1. The CDR3 loop spans 16 amino acids. The V segment lost 1 base and the J segment 6 bases; nucleotides outside the gene matches: 6. Germline V gives CDR1 LNHNV, CDR2 YYDKDF (reference sequence).

By sample share, this clonotype is medium-sized. The V and J genes are TRBV29-1 and TRBJ2-7; D possibly corresponds to TRBD2 (5 bases). Trimming pared 4 bases from V and 2 bases from J, leaving 6 bases between. The CDR3 covers 11 residues. CDR1 is SQVTM and CDR2 is ANQGSEA in the germline V gene. CDR3 bases: TGCAGCGTTGGGGGAGCCTACGAGCAGTACTTC. Protein: CSVGGAYEQYF.

The chain recombines TRBV13 with TRBJ1-1; tentatively, D is TRBD1 (6 bases). Deletions cut 8 bases from V and 3 bases from J, with 13 bases between. Germline CDR1 is PRHDT and CDR2 is FYEKMQ (reference sequence). The CDR3 has 13 residues. DNA for the CDR3: TGTGCCAGCCGGGGGGGCGCGGACACTGAAGCTTTCTTT. As protein: CASRGGADTEAFF.

This clonotype is medium-sized within its sample. The chain couples TRBV12-3 or TRBV12-4 to TRBJ2-5; TRBD1 matches 12 bases. The CDR3 runs 18 residues. Trimming at V came to 5 bases and at J to 8 bases, leaving 18 bases not matched to a gene. CDR3 coding DNA: TGTGCCAGCAGTAAAGGATCCGGGACAGGGGGCAGCTTACGCACCCAGTACTTC. It specifies CASSKGSGTGGSLRTQYF.

This sequence joins TRBV12-3 or TRBV12-4 and TRBJ1-5, with 8 bases identical to TRBD1. V shed 2 bases, J shed 5 bases, and the junction held 8 bases outside the gene matches. The CDR3 spans 16 residues. The CDR3 protein is CASSLNSGGYHQPQHF. CDR3 coding DNA: TGTGCCAGCAGTTTAAATTCAGGGGGCTATCATCAGCCCCAGCATTTT.